Here is one TCR beta chain with its context. This clone was counted a few times. It has no known antigen specificity. The record has no base qualities; no much larger clone is one base away. Library creation used PCR. TCRdb shows the sequencer as Illumina HiSeq 4000. High-throughput sequencing was used to profile the TCR beta-chain CDR3 region of each patient. The authors' pipeline ran thus. The researchers built a classifier to tell apart papillary thyroid cancer patients with distant metastasis, based on CDR3 differences among clinicopathological groups. To measure repertoire diversity the researchers used the Shannon index, while the Morisita-Horn index served to gauge how similar the tumor and blood repertoires were. TCRdb trimmed the raw reads at Q25, called clones with MiXCR and kept productive beta chains. The V and J calls reflect TCRdb's pipeline rather than the authors' work. The sample contains over 50,000 clones, 30% of them found a single time. The ten largest make up roughly 15% of the sample.

This entry belongs to a study of metastatic and nonmetastatic thyroid tumors (dated by TCRdb to about 2020). The study in broad terms: Repertoires from peripheral blood and from tumor or nodule tissue samples of malignant and benign thyroid patients were compared.

Study-level results and caveats: TCR beta diversity was reported as significantly higher in malignant tumors than in benign nodules, in both blood and tumor samples.

Deletion took 4 bases off V and 5 bases off J, with a span of 9 bases between the germline ends. The germline V gene (reference sequence) provides CDR1 LNHDA and CDR2 SQIVND. The CDR3 contains 13 residues, cysteine and phenylalanine counted. Just CDR3 DNA is preserved here, 39 bases in frame from base 1. None of the patients had been given any treatment before thyroid surgery. Patient clinical samples collected from about 2011 to 2019 were retrospectively analysed using T-cell receptor beta sequencing. Recombination joined TRBV19 with TRBJ1-5, with the D gene uncertain. This clonotype originated in a female donor with papillary thyroid cancer or a benign thyroid nodule (not recorded which). Some clones in this sample may be carry-over from other donors' samples. The sequenced material came from blood. The DNA is TGTGCCAGTAGTACCCCTGTGCATCAGCCCCAGCATTTT. Its protein reads: CASSTPVHQPQHF. With the rest looked up from the reference TRBV19 and TRBJ1-5 genes rather than sequenced, the full variable domain is DGGITQSPKYLFRKEGQNVTLSCEQNLNHDAMYWYRQDPGQGLRLIYYSQIVNDFQKGDIAEGYSVSREKKESFPLTVTSAQKNPTAFYLCASSTPVHQPQHFGDGTRLSIL.